These 16 T cell receptor beta chains originate from one sample sequenced in a study of blood T cell repertoires in COVID-19. TCRdb's table, derived via immunoSEQ multiplex PCR, lists solely in-frame clones and lacks some. This table has 200,000 or so clones, 80% to 90% appearing once. The sequenced sample consisted of PBMCs or T cells enriched from blood (not recorded which). Receptor source: a woman aged 40 to 50 with acute COVID-19.

The chain couples TRBV6-5 to TRBJ1-4; D not resolved. This CDR3 contains 13 residues. V was pared by 7 bases and J by 8 bases, with 14 bases between. Germline lookup yields CDR1 MNHEY and CDR2 SVGAGI. CDR3 sequence: CASIGQITEKLFF. CDR3 sequence (DNA): TGTGCCAGCATTGGCCAGATTACCGAAAAACTGTTTTTT.

The chain combines TRBV29-1 with TRBJ1-1; possible D gene TRBD1, 5 bases. The CDR3 consists of 13 residues. CDR1 is SQVTM and CDR2 is ANQGSEA in the germline V gene. The V end was cut by 3 bases, the J end by 2 bases, with 10 bases between. CDR3 bases: TGCAGCGTTGATTCAGGGCTTAACACTGAAGCTTTCTTT. This translates into CSVDSGLNTEAFF.

The chain employs TRBV5-1 and TRBJ2-5; 8 nucleotides agree with TRBD2. Germline CDR1 and CDR2: SGHRS and YFSETQ. The CDR3 consists of 14 residues. After removal of 0 bases from V and 5 bases from J, the junction contained 3 bases not matched to a gene. This chain's CDR3 is CASSLVAGSETQYF. DNA of the CDR3: TGCGCCAGCAGCTTGGTAGCGGGGAGTGAGACCCAGTACTTC.

V usage is TRBV2 and J usage is TRBJ1-4; maybe TRBD1 (5 bases). Germline V gene sequence: CDR1 SNHLY, CDR2 FYNNEI. V was cut by 6 bases and J by 7 bases, with 21 bases left in between. The CDR3 extends over 16 amino acids. The DNA of the CDR3 is TGTGCCAGCAGGGGTTCAGGGTCGGGAGGACGTGAAAAACTGTTTTTT. It is translated as CASRGSGSGGREKLFF.

This clone came up once. V is TRBV18 and J is TRBJ1-1, with D tentatively TRBD1 (6 bases). Trimming cost V 2 bases and J 0 bases, with 16 bases left between them. The germline gives CDR1 KGHSH, CDR2 LQKENI. The CDR3 runs 17 residues. The CDR3, as DNA: TGTGCCAGCTCACCAGGGGGGGCCGGTCGCATGAACACTGAAGCTTTCTTT. It codes for CASSPGGAGRMNTEAFF.

This clone has just a few counts. The gene calls are TRBV2 and TRBJ1-5; D gene unclear. CDR1 SNHLY and CDR2 FYNNEI come from the germline V gene. The CDR3 runs 13 residues. Trimming shortened V by 8 bases and J by 5 bases, and 13 bases separated the two germline ends. The CDR3 sequence is CASRRTEDQPQHF. The CDR3 DNA reads TGTGCCAGCCGGAGGACGGAGGATCAGCCCCAGCATTTT.

The chain joins TRBV5-1 to TRBJ2-2; D is perhaps TRBD2 (6 bases). The CDR3 length is 17 residues. Germline V gene data show CDR1 as SGHRS and CDR2 as YFSETQ. With 0 bases removed from V and 6 bases from J, the gap between germline ends came to 18 bases. In DNA, the CDR3 is TGCGCCAGCAGCTTGGTCGTAGGGACTCAAAGGCCCGGGGAGCTGTTTTTT. The encoded protein is CASSLVVGTQRPGELFF.

The J gene is TRBJ1-1, the V gene TRBV19, with D possibly TRBD1 on 5 matching bases. V lost 8 bases, J lost 3 bases, and 13 bases lay in between. Germline loops: CDR1 LNHDA, CDR2 SQIVND (reference sequence). This CDR3 comprises 13 residues. The DNA for the CDR3 is TGTGCCAGTTCCGACAGAGGACACACTGAAGCTTTCTTT. Translation gives CASSDRGHTEAFF.

This chain uses TRBV19 with TRBJ1-1; a possible D gene is TRBD1 (5 bases). The CDR3 spans 14 residues. Germline assignment: CDR1 LNHDA and CDR2 SQIVND (reference sequence). Trimming left V 7 bases short and J 7 bases short, with 19 bases between. The CDR3 DNA reads as TGTGCCAGTATGAGGGCAGGGAGGGAGGTTGAAGCTTTCTTT. It encodes CASMRAGREVEAFF.

The chain has TRBV7-9 and TRBJ1-2; tentative D call: TRBD1 (6 bases). The V and J ends lost 5 bases and 2 bases respectively, with 15 bases between them. The CDR3 is 15 residues long. Germline-derived CDR1 and CDR2 are SEHNR and FQNEAQ (reference sequence). The CDR3 sequence is CASSPSGGRNYGYTF. CDR3 nucleotides: TGTGCCAGCAGCCCCTCGGGGGGGCGGAACTATGGCTACACCTTC.

The chain employs TRBV11-2 and TRBJ2-3; 9 bases match TRBD2. Germline V gene data show CDR1 as SGHAT and CDR2 as FQNNGV. Losses at the gene ends were 4 bases for V and 1 base for J; bases not matched to a gene: 9. CDR3 length equals 17 residues. The CDR3 region is CASSSLVGGGGTDTQYF. The CDR3 DNA follows: TGTGCCAGCAGCTCCCTAGTTGGCGGGGGGGGCACAGATACGCAGTATTTT.

The V gene is TRBV7-9, the J gene TRBJ1-1; D is possibly TRBD1 (5 bases). The CDR3 is 14 residues long. Trimming stripped 5 bases from V and 0 bases from J, with 10 bases between. Germline V gives CDR1 SEHNR, CDR2 FQNEAQ (reference sequence). As DNA, the CDR3 is TGTGCCAGCAGCCGGGAGGGGTTGAACACTGAAGCTTTCTTT. It codes for CASSREGLNTEAFF.

The chain employs TRBV4-1 and TRBJ2-2, with a possible D match to TRBD2 (6 bases). The CDR3 totals 16 residues. The germline gives CDR1 MGHRA, CDR2 YSYEKL. V was cut by 4 bases and J by 1 base, with 13 bases left in between. In nucleotides, the CDR3 is TGCGCCAGCAGCCCCACCGGGACTCAGAACACCGGGGAGCTGTTTTTT. Protein: CASSPTGTQNTGELFF.

This sequence joins TRBV3-1 (or the pseudogene TRBV3-2) and TRBJ2-1; no definite D call. Trimming cost V 3 bases and J 3 bases, with 6 bases left between them. Germline values: CDR1 LGHDT, CDR2 YNNKEL (reference sequence). The CDR3 runs 13 residues. The CDR3 nucleotides read TGTGCCAGCAGCCAGTCCTACTACAATGAGCAGTTCTTC. Protein: CASSQSYYNEQFF.

This chain uses TRBV13 with TRBJ2-7, with 7 positions matching TRBD1. V trimming: 5 bases; J trimming: 1 base; junction bases outside the gene matches: 8. CDR3 length equals 15 residues. Germline V gives CDR1 PRHDT, CDR2 FYEKMQ (reference sequence). CDR3 DNA: TGTGCCAGCAGCACATCGGGACAGCGGTCCTACGAGCAGTACTTC. Amino acid sequence: CASSTSGQRSYEQYF.

This chain links TRBV13 with TRBJ2-7; the D is unclear. The CDR3 covers 13 residues. V was shortened by 5 bases and J by 2 bases, with 10 bases between the two germline ends. CDR1 and CDR2 (germline): PRHDT, FYEKMQ (reference sequence). DNA for the CDR3: TGTGCCAGCAGCCCCCCTGGGCCCTACGAGCAGTACTTC. Encoded protein: CASSPPGPYEQYF.